The 5 T cell receptor beta chains below come from one sample, sequenced in a study of blood T cell repertoires in COVID-19. Libraries were prepared by immunoSEQ multiplex PCR; TCRdb keeps only in-frame clonotypes and omits some of them. The sample has more than 200,000 clones, just under 85% seen once. Sequencing used peripheral blood. The origin of the receptors is an older man with acute or convalescent COVID-19.

V is TRBV6-2 or TRBV6-3 and J is TRBJ2-1; tentatively, D is TRBD1 (5 bases). The CDR3 covers 13 residues. Per germline, CDR1 MNHEY and CDR2 SVGEGT. V lost 0 bases to trimming and J lost 9 bases, with 9 bases between them. The CDR3 region is CASSYSIGVEQFF. The CDR3 DNA follows: TGTGCCAGCAGTTACTCGATAGGGGTTGAGCAGTTCTTC.

The chain couples TRBV30 to TRBJ1-6; D is unclear. The CDR3 runs 14 residues. Germline assignment: CDR1 GTSNPN and CDR2 SVGIG (reference sequence). V lost 2 bases and J 9 bases, leaving 14 bases between the germline ends. CDR3 in amino acids: CAWSSYSHGSPLHF. Written as DNA, the CDR3 is TGTGCCTGGAGTAGCTACAGTCACGGTTCACCCCTCCACTTT.

V and J are TRBV28 and TRBJ1-2; the match to TRBD1 covers 8 bases. Germline-derived CDR1 and CDR2 are MDHEN and SYDVKM. The CDR3 is made up of 16 amino acids. Trimming cost V 0 bases and J 4 bases; bases outside gene matches: 7. CDR3 nucleotides: TGTGCCAGCAGTTTATGGGGGGGACAGGCCATCTATGGCTACACCTTC. Its protein product is CASSLWGGQAIYGYTF.

V gene TRBV6-1 combines with J gene TRBJ1-1, with 9 positions matching TRBD1. The CDR3 totals 16 residues. The ends lost 4 bases at V and 3 bases at J; junction bases unmatched: 9. Germline V gene lookup returns CDR1 MNHNS and CDR2 SASEGT. CDR3 sequence (DNA): TGTGCCAGCAGTGCCTTAACAGGGGGCGCGGACACTGAAGCTTTCTTT. Amino acid sequence: CASSALTGGADTEAFF.

This chain links TRBV14 with TRBJ2-1, with 7 positions matching TRBD2. V was pared by 3 bases and J by 3 bases, with 8 bases of the junction left unmatched. The CDR3 is made up of 16 amino acids. From germline, CDR1 is SGHDN and CDR2 FVKESK. The CDR3 coding sequence is TGTGCCAGCAGCCACCAGAGCGGGGTATACTACAATGAGCAGTTCTTC. Its protein product is CASSHQSGVYYNEQFF.